This T cell receptor (beta chain) was sequenced for a study of T-cell memory formation after mild COVID-19. Study-wide background: Clustering of TCRs was largely donor specific.

This clonotype was detected only a few times. Its antigen is undetermined. Study-wide results and caveats: Some SARS-CoV-2-responding clones were already detected in memory before infection.

After removal of 6 bases from V and 0 bases from J, the junction contained 7 bases not matched to a gene. CDR1 MNHEY and CDR2 SMNVEV come from the germline V gene (reference sequence). The CDR3 has 15 residues. TCRdb reprocessed the 5' RACE reads with MiXCR, giving one entry per CDR3 protein. The sample shows 280,000 or so distinct CDR3 sequences, over 7% of them seen only once. This clonotype was obtained from a man aged 18 to 30 who had mild COVID-19 (a few samples of this study predate the infection). Cell type and time point are not known. The chain is built from TRBV27 and TRBJ2-7; TRBD1 matches 8 bases. The specimen was PBMCs or a T cell subset sorted from them (not recorded which). Written as DNA, the CDR3 is TGTGCCAGCAGCCTAAACAGGGGGTACTCCTACGAGCAGTACTTC. Amino acid sequence: CASSLNRGYSYEQYF.